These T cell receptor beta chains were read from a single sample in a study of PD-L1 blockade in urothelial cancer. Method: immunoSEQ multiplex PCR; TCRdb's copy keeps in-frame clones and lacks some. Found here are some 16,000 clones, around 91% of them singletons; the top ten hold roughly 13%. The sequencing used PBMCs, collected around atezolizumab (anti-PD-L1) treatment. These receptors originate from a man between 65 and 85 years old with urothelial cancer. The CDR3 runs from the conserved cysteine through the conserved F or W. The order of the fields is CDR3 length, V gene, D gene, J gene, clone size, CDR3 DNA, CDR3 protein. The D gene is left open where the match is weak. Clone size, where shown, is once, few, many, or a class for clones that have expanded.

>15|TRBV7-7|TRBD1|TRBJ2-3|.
TGTGCCAGCAAAAAGGGGGCCCTAAGCACAGATACGCAGTATTTT
CASKKGALSTDTQYF
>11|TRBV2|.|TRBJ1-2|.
TGTGCCAGCAGTCTTCCAGGGGTGGGCACCTTC
CASSLPGVGTF
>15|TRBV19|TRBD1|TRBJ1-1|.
TGTGCCAGTAGTAAACGGGACAGGGTGGGGACTGAAGCTTTCTTT
CASSKRDRVGTEAFF
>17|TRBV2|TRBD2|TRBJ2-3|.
TGTGCCAGCAGTGAAGCGCTTCCCGGGGGGGGCAGGGATACGCAGTATTTT
CASSEALPGGGRDTQYF
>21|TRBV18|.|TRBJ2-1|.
TGTGCCAGCTCACCACCGCGGGGTATGGCAGGAAGACCTAACTTTTACAATGAGCAGTTCTTC
CASSPPRGMAGRPNFYNEQFF
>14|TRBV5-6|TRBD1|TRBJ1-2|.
TGTGCCAGCAGCTTTTCCGGGACAGGGGGTGGCTACACCTTC
CASSFSGTGGGYTF
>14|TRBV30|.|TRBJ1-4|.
TGTGCCTGGAGTTTGGGCAGTACTAATGAAAAACTGTTTTTT
CAWSLGSTNEKLFF
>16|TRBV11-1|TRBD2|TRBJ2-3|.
TGTGCCAGCAGCTCCCAGCGGGGGAGACCTGTTGATACGCAGTATTTT
CASSSQRGRPVDTQYF
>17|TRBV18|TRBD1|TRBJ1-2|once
TGTGCCAGCTCACCATCTATGGGACAGGGGACGGCGGCTGGCTACACCTTC
CASSPSMGQGTAAGYTF
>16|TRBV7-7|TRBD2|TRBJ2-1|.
TGTGCCAGCAGCAAATTAGCGGGGGGGCCGGTGAATGAGCAGTTCTTC
CASSKLAGGPVNEQFF
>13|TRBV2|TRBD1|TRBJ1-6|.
TGTGCCACAACCGGGACAGCGGGTTCACCCCTCCACTTT
CATTGTAGSPLHF
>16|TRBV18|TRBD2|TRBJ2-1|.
TGTGCCAGCTCACCAAGACGTAGCCGGGGGGAAACTGAGCAGTTCTTC
CASSPRRSRGETEQFF
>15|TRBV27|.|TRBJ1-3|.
TGTGCCAGCAGTTCTAGGTTTCCCTCTGGAAACACCATATATTTT
CASSSRFPSGNTIYF
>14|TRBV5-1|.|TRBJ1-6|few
TGCGCCAGCAGCTGGGGGGACGGAGAATTCACCCTCCACTTT
CASSWGDGEFTLHF
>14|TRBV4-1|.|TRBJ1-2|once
TGCGCCAGCAGCCAAGCTCCGGGGGACTATGGCTACACCTTC
CASSQAPGDYGYTF
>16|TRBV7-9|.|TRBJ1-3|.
TGTGCCAGCAGCGATCCTCGGGGGATTTCTGGAAACACCATATATTTT
CASSDPRGISGNTIYF
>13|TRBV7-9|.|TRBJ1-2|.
TGTGCCAGCAGCACTATTTCGAGCCATGGCTACACCTTC
CASSTISSHGYTF
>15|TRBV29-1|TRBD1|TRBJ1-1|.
TGCAGCGGCGGGGGACAGGGGGCTCTAGGGACTGAAGCTTTCTTT
CSGGGQGALGTEAFF
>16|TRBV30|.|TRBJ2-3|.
TGTGCCTGGACCGAACCTAAGGACTTTCTCACAGATACGCAGTATTTT
CAWTEPKDFLTDTQYF
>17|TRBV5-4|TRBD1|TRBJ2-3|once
TGTGCCAGCAGCTTGGTAGTGGGACAGGGGAGCACAGATACGCAGTATTTT
CASSLVVGQGSTDTQYF
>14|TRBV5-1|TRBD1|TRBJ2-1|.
TGCGCCAGCAGCGCCCAGACAGGGGACAATGAGCAGTTCTTC
CASSAQTGDNEQFF
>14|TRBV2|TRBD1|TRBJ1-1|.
TGTGCCAGTGGGACAGGGAGGACAGGCACTGAAGCTTTCTTT
CASGTGRTGTEAFF
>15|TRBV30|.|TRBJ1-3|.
TGTGCCTGGAGCTATGACGGGGGCTCTGGAAACACCATATATTTT
CAWSYDGGSGNTIYF
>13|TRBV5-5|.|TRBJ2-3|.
TGTGCCAGCAGTTTAGGGGCTCCCGATACGCAGTATTTT
CASSLGAPDTQYF
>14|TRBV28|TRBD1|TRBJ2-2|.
TGTGCCACCCGGGACAGGGACTTTAACGGGGAGCTGTTTTTT
CATRDRDFNGELFF
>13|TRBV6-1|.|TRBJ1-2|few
TGTGCCAGCAGTCTGGACTCCACCCGGGGCTACACCTTC
CASSLDSTRGYTF
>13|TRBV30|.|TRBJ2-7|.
TGTGCCTGGAATTCGGCGGGAACCTACGAGCAGTACTTC
CAWNSAGTYEQYF
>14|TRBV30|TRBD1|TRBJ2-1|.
TGTGCCTATTCCCCCGGGACAGGGATCAATGAGCAGTTCTTC
CAYSPGTGINEQFF
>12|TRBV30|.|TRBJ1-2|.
TGTGCCTGGAGTCACCCAGGCTATGGCTACACCTTC
CAWSHPGYGYTF